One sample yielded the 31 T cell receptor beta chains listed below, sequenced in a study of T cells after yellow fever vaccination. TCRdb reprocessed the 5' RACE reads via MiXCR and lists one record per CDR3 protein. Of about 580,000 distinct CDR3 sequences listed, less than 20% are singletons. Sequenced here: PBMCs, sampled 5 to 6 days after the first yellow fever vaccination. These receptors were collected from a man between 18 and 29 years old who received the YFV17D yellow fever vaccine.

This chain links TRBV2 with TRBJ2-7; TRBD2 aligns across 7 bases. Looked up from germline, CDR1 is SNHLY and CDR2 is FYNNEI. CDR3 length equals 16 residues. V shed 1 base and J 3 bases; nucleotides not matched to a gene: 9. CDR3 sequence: CASSEDRLAVYYEQYV. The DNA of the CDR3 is TGTGCCAGCAGTGAAGATCGGCTAGCGGTCTACTACGAGCAGTACGTC.

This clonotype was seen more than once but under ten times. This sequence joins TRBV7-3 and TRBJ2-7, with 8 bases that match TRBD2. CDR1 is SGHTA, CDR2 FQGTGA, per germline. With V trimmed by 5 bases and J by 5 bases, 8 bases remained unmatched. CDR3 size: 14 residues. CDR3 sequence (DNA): TGTGCCAGCAGCCCTTTTGCGGGGGGCGACGAGCAGTACTTC. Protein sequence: CASSPFAGGDEQYF.

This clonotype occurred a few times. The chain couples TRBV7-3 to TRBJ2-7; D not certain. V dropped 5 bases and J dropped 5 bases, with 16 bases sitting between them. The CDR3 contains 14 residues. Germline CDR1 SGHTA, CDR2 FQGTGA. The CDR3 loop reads CASSPMDGSNEQYF. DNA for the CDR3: TGTGCCAGCAGCCCGATGGACGGATCTAACGAGCAGTACTTC.

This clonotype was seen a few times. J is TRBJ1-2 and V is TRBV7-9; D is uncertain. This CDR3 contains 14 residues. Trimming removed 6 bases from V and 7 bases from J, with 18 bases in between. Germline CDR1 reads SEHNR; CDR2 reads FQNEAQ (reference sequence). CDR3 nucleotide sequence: TGTGCCAGCAGGGAACGTGGAGGGATAGGTGGCTACACCTTC. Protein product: CASRERGGIGGYTF.

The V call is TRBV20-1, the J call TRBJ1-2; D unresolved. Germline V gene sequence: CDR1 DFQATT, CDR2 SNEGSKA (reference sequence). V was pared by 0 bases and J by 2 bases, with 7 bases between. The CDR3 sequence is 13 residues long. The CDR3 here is CSARDWPNYGYTF. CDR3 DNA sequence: TGCAGTGCTAGAGATTGGCCCAACTATGGCTACACCTTC.

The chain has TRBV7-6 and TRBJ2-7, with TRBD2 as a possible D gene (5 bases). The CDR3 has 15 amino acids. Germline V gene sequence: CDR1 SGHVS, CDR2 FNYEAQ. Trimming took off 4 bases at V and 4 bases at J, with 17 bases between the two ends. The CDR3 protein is CASSSAFGRGYEQYF. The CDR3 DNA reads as TGTGCCAGCAGCTCCGCTTTTGGGAGAGGTTACGAGCAGTACTTC. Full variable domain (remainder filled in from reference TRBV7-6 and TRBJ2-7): GAGVSQSPRYKVTKRGQDVALRCDPISGHVSLYWYRQALGQGPEFLTYFNYEAQQDKSGLPNDRFSAERPEGSISTLTIQRTEQRDSAMYRCASSSAFGRGYEQYFGPGTRLTVT.

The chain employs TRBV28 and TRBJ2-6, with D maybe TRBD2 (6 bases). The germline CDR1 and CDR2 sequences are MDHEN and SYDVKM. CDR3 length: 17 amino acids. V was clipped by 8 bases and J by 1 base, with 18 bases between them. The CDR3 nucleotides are TGTGCCAGCTGCACAGGAGGGACCCCATCTGGGGCCAACGTCCTGACTTTC. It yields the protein CASCTGGTPSGANVLTF.

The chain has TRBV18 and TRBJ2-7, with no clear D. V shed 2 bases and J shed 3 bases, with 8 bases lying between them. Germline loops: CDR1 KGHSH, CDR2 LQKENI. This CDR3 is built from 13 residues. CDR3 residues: CASSPSVCYEQYV. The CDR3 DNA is TGTGCCAGCTCACCATCCGTATGCTACGAGCAGTACGTC.

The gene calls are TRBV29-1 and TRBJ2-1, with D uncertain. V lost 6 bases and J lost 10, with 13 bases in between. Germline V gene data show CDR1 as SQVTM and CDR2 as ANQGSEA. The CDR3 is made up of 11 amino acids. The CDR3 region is CSVHLGLEQFF. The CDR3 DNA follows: TGCAGCGTGCATTTAGGCTTGGAGCAGTTCTTC.

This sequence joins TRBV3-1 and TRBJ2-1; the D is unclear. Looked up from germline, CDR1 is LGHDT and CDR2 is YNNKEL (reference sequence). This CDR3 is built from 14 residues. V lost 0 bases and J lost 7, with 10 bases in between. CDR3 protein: CASSQDIQQNEQFF. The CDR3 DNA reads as TGTGCCAGCAGCCAAGATATCCAACAGAATGAGCAGTTCTTC.

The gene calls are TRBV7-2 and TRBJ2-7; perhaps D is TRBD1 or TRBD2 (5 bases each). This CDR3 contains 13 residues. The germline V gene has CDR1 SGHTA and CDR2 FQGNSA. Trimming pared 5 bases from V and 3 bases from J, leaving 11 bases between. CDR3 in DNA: TGTGCCAGCAGCCGGGACGGACGCTACGAGCAGTACTTC. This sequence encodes CASSRDGRYEQYF. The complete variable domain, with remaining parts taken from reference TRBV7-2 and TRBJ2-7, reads GAGVSQSPSNKVTEKGKDVELRCDPISGHTALYWYRQSLGQGLEFLIYFQGNSAPDKSGLPSDRFSAERTGGSVSTLTIQRTQQEDSAVYLCASSRDGRYEQYFGPGTRLTVT.

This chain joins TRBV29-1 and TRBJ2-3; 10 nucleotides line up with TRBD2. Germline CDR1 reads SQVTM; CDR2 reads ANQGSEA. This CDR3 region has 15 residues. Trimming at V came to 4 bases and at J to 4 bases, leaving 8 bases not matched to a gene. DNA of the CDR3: TGCAGCGTTGTATCGCTAGCGGGGGAGGCAGATACGCAGTATTTT. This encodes CSVVSLAGEADTQYF.

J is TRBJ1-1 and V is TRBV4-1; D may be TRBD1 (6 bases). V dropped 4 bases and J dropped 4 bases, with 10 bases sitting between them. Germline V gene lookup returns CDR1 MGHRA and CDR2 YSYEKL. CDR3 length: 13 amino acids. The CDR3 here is CASSRGGSTEAFF. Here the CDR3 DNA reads TGCGCCAGCAGCCGAGGGGGGAGCACTGAAGCTTTCTTT.

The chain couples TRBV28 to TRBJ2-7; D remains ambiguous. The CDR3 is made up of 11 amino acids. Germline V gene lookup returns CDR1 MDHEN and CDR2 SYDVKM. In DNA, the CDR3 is TGTGCCAGCAGCGGCCCTTACGAGCCGTACGTC. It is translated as CASSGPYEPYV.

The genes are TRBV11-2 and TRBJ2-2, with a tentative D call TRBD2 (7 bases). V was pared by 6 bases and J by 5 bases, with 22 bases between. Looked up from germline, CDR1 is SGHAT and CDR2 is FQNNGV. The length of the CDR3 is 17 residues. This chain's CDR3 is CASRPVGAGARTGELFF. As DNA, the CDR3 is TGTGCCAGCAGACCGGTAGGGGCGGGGGCGAGAACCGGGGAGCTGTTTTTT.

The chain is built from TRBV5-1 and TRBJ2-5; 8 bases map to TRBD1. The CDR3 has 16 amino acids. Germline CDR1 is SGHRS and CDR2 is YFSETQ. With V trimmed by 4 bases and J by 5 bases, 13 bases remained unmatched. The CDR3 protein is CASSKGPSDRGETQYF. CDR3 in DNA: TGCGCCAGCAGCAAGGGGCCCTCTGACAGGGGCGAGACCCAGTACTTC.

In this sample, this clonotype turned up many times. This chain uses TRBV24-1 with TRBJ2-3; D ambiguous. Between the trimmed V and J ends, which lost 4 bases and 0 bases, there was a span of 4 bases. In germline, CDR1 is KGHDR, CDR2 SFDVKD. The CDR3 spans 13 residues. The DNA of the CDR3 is TGTGCCACCAGTGAAGCTAGCACAGATACGCAGTATTTT. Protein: CATSEASTDTQYF.

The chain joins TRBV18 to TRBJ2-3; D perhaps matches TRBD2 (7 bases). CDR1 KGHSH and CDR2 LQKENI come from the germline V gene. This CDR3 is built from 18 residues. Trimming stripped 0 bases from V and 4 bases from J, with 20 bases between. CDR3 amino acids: CASSPPGITGGPSDTQYF. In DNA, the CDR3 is TGTGCCAGCTCACCACCGGGAATAACGGGGGGCCCATCAGATACGCAGTATTTT.

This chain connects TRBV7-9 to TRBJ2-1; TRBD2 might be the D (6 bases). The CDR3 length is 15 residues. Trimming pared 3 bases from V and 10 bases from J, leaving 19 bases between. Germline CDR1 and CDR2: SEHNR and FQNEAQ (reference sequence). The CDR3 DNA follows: TGTGCCAGCAGCTTTCCGGGACTCCCCGCGGGGGAGCAGTTCTTC. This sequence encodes CASSFPGLPAGEQFF.

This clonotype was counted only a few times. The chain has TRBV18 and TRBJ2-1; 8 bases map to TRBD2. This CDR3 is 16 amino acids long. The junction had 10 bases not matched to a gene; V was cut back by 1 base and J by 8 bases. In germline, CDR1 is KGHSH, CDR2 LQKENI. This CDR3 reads CASSPRIAGSNDEQFF. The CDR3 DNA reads TGTGCCAGCTCACCACGTATAGCGGGGTCCAACGATGAGCAGTTCTTC.

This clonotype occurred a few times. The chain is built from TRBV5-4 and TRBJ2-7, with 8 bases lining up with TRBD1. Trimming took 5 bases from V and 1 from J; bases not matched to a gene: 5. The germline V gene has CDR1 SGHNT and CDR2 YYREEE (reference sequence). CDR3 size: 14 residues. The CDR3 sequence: CASRKQGDSYEQYV. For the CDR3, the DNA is TGTGCCAGCAGGAAACAGGGGGATTCCTACGAGCAGTACGTC.

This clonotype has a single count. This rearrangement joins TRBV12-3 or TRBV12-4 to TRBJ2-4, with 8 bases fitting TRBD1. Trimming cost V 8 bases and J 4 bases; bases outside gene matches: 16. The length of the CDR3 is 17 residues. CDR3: CASLYPPPDRAKNIQYF. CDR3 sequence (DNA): TGTGCCAGCCTATATCCCCCACCGGACAGGGCTAAAAACATTCAGTACTTC.

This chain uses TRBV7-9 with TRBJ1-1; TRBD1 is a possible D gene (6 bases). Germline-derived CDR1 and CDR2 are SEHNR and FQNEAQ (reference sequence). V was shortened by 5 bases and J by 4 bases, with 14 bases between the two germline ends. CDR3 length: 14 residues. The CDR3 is CASSQQGSVTEAFF. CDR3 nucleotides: TGTGCCAGCAGCCAACAGGGCTCTGTCACTGAAGCTTTCTTT. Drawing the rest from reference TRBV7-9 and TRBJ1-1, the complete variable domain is DTGVSQNPRHKITKRGQNVTFRCDPISEHNRLYWYRQTLGQGPEFLTYFQNEAQLEKSRLLSDRFSAERPKGSFSTLEIQRTEQGDSAMYLCASSQQGSVTEAFFGQGTRLTVV.

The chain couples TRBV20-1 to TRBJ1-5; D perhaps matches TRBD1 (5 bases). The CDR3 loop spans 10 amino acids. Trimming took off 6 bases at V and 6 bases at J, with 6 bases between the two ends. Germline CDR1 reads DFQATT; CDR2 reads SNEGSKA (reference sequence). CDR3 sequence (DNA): TGCAGTGCGGGGGGTCAGCCCCAGCATTTT. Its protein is CSAGGQPQHF.

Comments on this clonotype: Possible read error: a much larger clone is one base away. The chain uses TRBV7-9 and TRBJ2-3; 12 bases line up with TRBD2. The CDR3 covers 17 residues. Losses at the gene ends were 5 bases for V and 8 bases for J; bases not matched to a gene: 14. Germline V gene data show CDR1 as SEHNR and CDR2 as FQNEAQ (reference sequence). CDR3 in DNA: TGTGCCAGCAGCGCCCGGACTAGCGGGATCGGGGATGGTACGCAGTATTTT. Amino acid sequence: CASSARTSGIGDGTQYF.

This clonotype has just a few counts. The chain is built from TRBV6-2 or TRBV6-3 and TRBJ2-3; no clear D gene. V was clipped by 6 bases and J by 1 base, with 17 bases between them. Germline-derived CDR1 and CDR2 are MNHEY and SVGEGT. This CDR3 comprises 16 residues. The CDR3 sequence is CASRLRWQIRTDTQYF. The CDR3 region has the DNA TGTGCCAGCAGACTCCGCTGGCAGATCCGCACAGATACGCAGTATTTT.

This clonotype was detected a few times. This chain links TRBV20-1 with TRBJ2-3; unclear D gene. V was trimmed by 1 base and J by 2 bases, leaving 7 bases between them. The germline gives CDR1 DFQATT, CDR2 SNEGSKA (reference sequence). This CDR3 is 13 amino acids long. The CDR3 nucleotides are TGCAGTGCTAGAGTTGCGGCCACAGATACGCAGTATTTT. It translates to CSARVAATDTQYF.

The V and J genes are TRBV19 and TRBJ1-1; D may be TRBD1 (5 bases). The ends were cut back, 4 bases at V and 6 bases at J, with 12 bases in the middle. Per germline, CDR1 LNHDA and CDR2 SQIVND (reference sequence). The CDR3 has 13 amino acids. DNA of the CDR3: TGTGCCAGTAGTACCGGGGGTAACGCTGAAGCTTTCTTT. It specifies CASSTGGNAEAFF.

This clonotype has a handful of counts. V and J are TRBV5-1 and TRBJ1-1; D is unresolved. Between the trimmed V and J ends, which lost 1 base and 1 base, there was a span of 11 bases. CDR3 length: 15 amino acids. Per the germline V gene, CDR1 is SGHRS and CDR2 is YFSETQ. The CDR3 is CASSLFAEPNTEAFF. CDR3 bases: TGCGCCAGCAGCTTGTTCGCGGAACCGAACACTGAAGCTTTCTTT.

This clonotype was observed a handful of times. For the CDR3, the DNA is TGTGCCAGCAGCCCGTGGACCGTCTTCTACGAGCAGTACTTC. This encodes CASSPWTVFYEQYF. J is TRBJ2-7 and V is TRBV7-4; D not resolved. The CDR3 extends over 14 amino acids. Trimming left V 5 bases short and J 3 bases short, with 14 bases between. Germline V gene data show CDR1 as SGHVT and CDR2 as SQSDAQ.

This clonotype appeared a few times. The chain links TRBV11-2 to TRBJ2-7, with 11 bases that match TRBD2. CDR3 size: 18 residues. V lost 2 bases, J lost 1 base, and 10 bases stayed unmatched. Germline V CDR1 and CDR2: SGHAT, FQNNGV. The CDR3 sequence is CASSLLGDRLAGSYEQYV. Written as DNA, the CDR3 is TGTGCCAGCAGCTTACTCGGCGATCGACTAGCGGGGTCCTACGAGCAGTACGTC.